The TCR beta chain under discussion was sequenced for a study of blood T cells in healthy people across ages. A sample-barcoded 5' primer and a J-beta primer mix were used in a second PCR of about 7 to 12 cycles. TCRdb independently ran MiXCR on the 5' RACE reads; one entry per CDR3 protein. The sample yields about 650,000 distinct CDR3 sequences, about 34% seen once. The V end lost 2 bases, the J end lost 5 bases, and 15 bases lay between the germline ends. The CDR3 length is 15 residues. Germline assignment: CDR1 MDHEN and CDR2 SYDVKM. Sequencing was done on a sample of blood. The sequence derives from a woman at least 80 years old in good health. The chain combines TRBV28 with TRBJ1-1; D possibly corresponds to TRBD1 (5 bases). Written as DNA, the CDR3 is TGTGCCAGCAGTTTAGGCGCAGGGTTCGGGACTGAAGCTTTCTTT. It translates to CASSLGAGFGTEAFF.